These 5 T cell receptor beta chains were sequenced from one sample in a study of identical twins' blood T cells. Via MiXCR, TCRdb re-called the 5' RACE reads, giving one row per CDR3 protein. The table lists hundreds of thousands of distinct CDR3 sequences, about 28% of them singletons. Material: PBMCs. These receptors all stem from a woman between 18 and 49 years old in good health.

The chain combines TRBV20-1 with TRBJ2-1, with 9 bases lining up with TRBD2. The trim removed 6 bases at V and 4 bases at J, leaving 4 bases unmatched. The CDR3 totals 13 residues. CDR1 and CDR2 (germline): DFQATT, SNEGSKA (reference sequence). This CDR3 is CSALLAGYNEQFF. Written as DNA, the CDR3 is TGCAGTGCCCTACTAGCGGGTTACAATGAGCAGTTCTTC.

The genes are TRBV3-1 and TRBJ2-3; D uncertain. CDR3 length: 15 residues. The V gene's germline CDR1 is LGHDT and CDR2 YNNKEL (reference sequence). V was clipped by 3 bases and J by 6 bases, with 16 bases between them. The DNA for the CDR3 is TGTGCCAGCAGCCAGGGTCGGGCAGAGTGGGATACGCAGTATTTT. Encoded protein: CASSQGRAEWDTQYF.

This clonotype was counted ten times or more. This sequence joins TRBV6-5 and TRBJ1-5; TRBD1 is a possible D gene (5 bases). CDR3 length: 10 residues. Germline CDR1 reads MNHEY; CDR2 reads SVGAGI. V was clipped by 11 bases and J by 6 bases, with 8 bases between them. Here the CDR3 DNA reads TGTGCCGCAGGGACTCAGCCCCAGCATTTT. Its protein is CAAGTQPQHF.

CDR3 protein: CASSIRDTRTEAFF. CDR3 sequence (DNA): TGTGCCAGCAGTATCCGGGACACACGCACTGAAGCTTTCTTT. The rearrangement links TRBV6-1 to TRBJ1-1; D possibly corresponds to TRBD1 (6 bases). V lost 5 bases, J lost 4 bases, and 14 bases lay in between. Germline loops: CDR1 MNHNS, CDR2 SASEGT. This CDR3 comprises 14 residues.

The chain carries TRBV19 and TRBJ2-2; 9 nucleotides agree with TRBD2. V was clipped by 7 bases and J by 3 bases; unmatched bases: 6. The CDR3 sequence is 15 residues long. Germline values: CDR1 LNHDA, CDR2 SQIVND (reference sequence). CDR3 sequence reads: CASNKLAGYTGELFF. DNA of the CDR3: TGTGCCAGTAATAAGCTAGCGGGATACACCGGGGAGCTGTTTTTT. The whole variable domain, filled in from reference TRBV19 and TRBJ2-2, reads DGGITQSPKYLFRKEGQNVTLSCEQNLNHDAMYWYRQDPGQGLRLIYYSQIVNDFQKGDIAEGYSVSREKKESFPLTVTSAQKNPTAFYLCASNKLAGYTGELFFGEGSRLTVL.